This TCR beta chain was documented in a study of blood T cell repertoires in COVID-19. Sequencing used immunoSEQ multiplex PCR; TCRdb keeps in-frame clones, though not all of them. Of about 180,000 clones in the sample, 80% were seen once. The receptor was isolated from a man aged 55 to 70 who had been exposed to COVID-19. What was sequenced was PBMCs or T cells enriched from blood (not recorded which).

CDR3 in amino acids: CASSRATFDSGNTIYF. For the CDR3, the DNA is TGTGCCAGCTCACGAGCGACCTTTGACTCTGGAAACACCATATATTTT. V and J are TRBV18 and TRBJ1-3; unclear D gene. The CDR3 totals 16 residues. Trimming removed 4 bases at V and 0 bases at J, with 13 bases between. From germline, CDR1 is KGHSH and CDR2 LQKENI.